This is a list of T cell receptor beta chains from one sample in a study of cytomegalovirus exposure and HLA in healthy donors. The repertoire was sequenced with immunoSEQ multiplex PCR; TCRdb's copy has only in-frame clones and lacks some. Among about 140,000 clones listed, roughly 80% were seen once. The sample taken for sequencing was PBMCs. The origin of the receptors is a woman between 50 and 59 years old in good health and CMV-seropositive. Both conserved end residues are part of each CDR3. Not every row has a clone size; where given, it reads once, few, many or a size class.

TRBJ2-7,TRBV6-5,few,CASSSGGKTYEQYF
TRBJ1-5,TRBV5-1,NA,CASSPGQSNQPQHF
TRBJ1-2,TRBV7-9,once,CASSLAGQYGYTF
TRBJ2-5,TRBV10-3,NA,CAISEGPGGRETQYF
TRBJ1-4,TRBV2,NA,CASLQGTFATNEKLFF
TRBJ1-5,TRBV6-1,few,CASSVWQNNQPQHF
TRBJ2-3,TRBV13,NA,CASSLAGGLTDTQYF
TRBJ2-7,TRBV6-1,once,CASLTGQGYSYEQYF
TRBJ1-3,TRBV6-5,NA,CASSYSTGPGGNTIYF
TRBJ1-3,TRBV4-1,few,CASSTQGTGNTIYF
TRBJ1-6,TRBV7-9,NA,CASSPLASSSPLHF
TRBJ2-3,TRBV2,NA,CASSEDGVSADTQYF
TRBJ1-2,TRBV2,few,CASRRGFNYGYTF
TRBJ1-1,TRBV10-1,NA,CASSRRDREDTEAFF
TRBJ1-2,TRBV6-5,once,CASRPRSTSYGYTF
TRBJ1-5,TRBV11-1,few,CASSISGTAGQPQHF
TRBJ1-1,TRBV7-9,once,CASSPRTGSVTEAFF
TRBJ1-2,TRBV6-5,NA,CASIVPSGGNYGYTF